This T cell receptor (beta chain) was sequenced during a study of blood T cell repertoires in COVID-19. Across the whole study: Italy, Spain and the United States were the sources of the convalescent and acute COVID-19 samples.

V gave up 5 bases and J gave up 6 bases; unmatched junction bases: 10. The CDR3 is 15 residues long. The V gene's germline CDR1 is SGHNT and CDR2 YYREEE (reference sequence). Profiled with immunoSEQ multiplex PCR; TCRdb holds only in-frame clones, not every one. The table has around 150,000 clones, about four fifths seen once; the top ten hold 5.5% to 7%. This clonotype was sampled from a human donor in a cohort sampled during active COVID-19. Sequencing used peripheral blood. V and J are TRBV5-4 and TRBJ2-3, with 9 bases fitting TRBD1. The CDR3 DNA follows: TGTGCCAGCAGTTTCAGGGACAGGGCGGGGGATACGCAGTATTTT. Amino acids: CASSFRDRAGDTQYF.